These T cell receptor beta chains were read from a single sample in a study of cytomegalovirus exposure and HLA in healthy donors. Here immunoSEQ multiplex PCR was the method, and the copy in TCRdb shows in-frame clones only, minus some. There are around 100,000 clones in the sample; over 60% occur only once, and about 5.4% lies in the top ten. Source material: PBMCs. The receptor set was obtained from a woman aged 18-35 years in good health and CMV-seropositive. Each CDR3 is given with its conserved first and last residue.

v_call	j_call	cdr3_aa
TRBV6-6	TRBJ1-2	CASEGWDRANYGYTF
TRBV10-3	TRBJ1-1	CAITGDRENTEAFF
TRBV9	TRBJ2-1	CASSVAGNEQFF
TRBV27	TRBJ1-2	CAPLRRGHRLGYTF
TRBV7-9	TRBJ2-7	CASSKGLYPYEQYF
TRBV6-1	TRBJ2-7	CVSSEDADRPTYEQYF
TRBV27	TRBJ1-1	CASSLGPGTEAFF
TRBV28	TRBJ2-2	CASSNNETPNIGELFF
TRBV5-1	TRBJ2-1	CASSKTSGGNEQFF
TRBV6-5	TRBJ2-5	CASSYLAGGQETQYF
TRBV9	TRBJ1-1	CASSTATGPNTEAFF
TRBV6-5	TRBJ2-2	CASSYKSGMNTGELFF
TRBV11-1	TRBJ2-3	CASSLTDTQYF
TRBV27	TRBJ2-7	CASSPTGGYEQYF
TRBV6-6	TRBJ1-4	CASSYGQGGREKLFF
TRBV27	TRBJ1-5	CASSLGQKYSNQPQHF
TRBV6-1	TRBJ1-1	CASSEAIRVTEAFF
TRBV11-1	TRBJ1-1	CASSIWDSLNTEAFF
TRBV14	TRBJ2-2	CASSQIQGAIGELFF
TRBV25-1	TRBJ2-2	CASSRLAGGTGELFF
TRBV4-2	TRBJ1-2	CASSQDLGPNRDYGYTF
TRBV5-1	TRBJ2-1	CASSFSTGVYNEQFF
TRBV30	TRBJ2-5	CAWRQGAGDMETQYF
TRBV29-1	TRBJ2-5	CSVAYGQGTNQETQYF
TRBV5-4	TRBJ1-1	CASSLDGAMNTEAFF
TRBV7-3	TRBJ2-1	CASSLSSGYGEQFF
TRBV9	TRBJ1-4	CASSALTGVNEKLFF
TRBV7-8	TRBJ1-1	CASSLAANTEAFF
TRBV2	TRBJ1-2	CAGTVDYGYTF
TRBV28	TRBJ1-5	CATITGGGNQPQHF
TRBV6-5	TRBJ2-3	CASSYGDRGTEGQYF
TRBV4-2	TRBJ2-7	CASSQDGIGSGGAYEQYF
TRBV18	TRBJ1-1	CASSPLMDRPNTEAFF
TRBV7-2	TRBJ2-3	CASSPPPVVTDTQYF
TRBV15	TRBJ2-1	CATSRSGLAPLKDNEQFF
TRBV25-1	TRBJ2-1	CASSPNPPSSYNEQFF
TRBV18	TRBJ2-5	CASSSRAAETQYF
TRBV28	TRBJ2-7	CASSRRVDWDF
TRBV5-4	TRBJ2-3	CASSLDGLATDTQYF
TRBV29-1	TRBJ1-1	CSVEPGNTEAFF
TRBV28	TRBJ2-7	CASSFAGSSYEQYF
TRBV5-6	TRBJ2-6	CASSLPGGSGANVLTF
TRBV7-3	TRBJ2-1	CASSVTGGRPSQGNEQFF
TRBV11-3	TRBJ2-7	CASSLERGTSGTYEQYF
TRBV27	TRBJ2-7	CASSPGTGGEQYF
TRBV28	TRBJ1-2	CASSWQGGFYGYTF
TRBV23-1	TRBJ1-1	CASSQSNGQGEAFF
TRBV9	TRBJ2-3	CASSRSGDTQYF
TRBV11-3	TRBJ2-2	CASSLGGPGELFF
TRBV6-1	TRBJ1-5	CASLSQGYSNQPQHF
TRBV5-1	TRBJ1-3	CASSLVGQGAYRSGNTIYF
TRBV29-1	TRBJ2-5	CSVDEETQYF
TRBV5-1	TRBJ1-1	CASSFTDFSDNEAFF
TRBV7-8	TRBJ1-1	CASSRYRGTEAFF
TRBV6-7	TRBJ1-2	CASSYPRTGGAWNYGYTF